The 21 T cell receptor beta chains given below trace back to one sample, sequenced in a study of cytomegalovirus exposure and HLA in healthy donors. In the PCR, 60 Vbeta and 13 Jbeta primers were used. Method: immunoSEQ multiplex PCR; TCRdb's copy keeps in-frame clones and lacks some. There are approximately 220,000 clones in the sample; approximately 82% occur only once, and roughly 0.6% lies in the top ten. The sample comprised PBMCs. Receptors originate from a young man in good health and CMV-seronegative.

This rearrangement joins TRBV30 to TRBJ1-5; D is unclear. V was clipped by 4 bases and J by 5 bases, with 12 bases between them. CDR1 and CDR2 from the germline V gene are GTSNPN and SVGIG (reference sequence). The CDR3 is made up of 13 amino acids. Here the CDR3 reads CAWTLDGDQPQHF. CDR3 DNA: TGTGCCTGGACACTGGACGGGGATCAGCCCCAGCATTTT. The full variable domain, with the rest looked up from reference TRBV30 and TRBJ1-5, is SQTIHQWPATLVQPVGSPLSLECTVEGTSNPNLYWYRQAAGRGLQLLFYSVGIGQISSEVPQNLSASRPQDRQFILSSKKLLLSDSGFYLCAWTLDGDQPQHFGDGTRLSIL.

This clone was recorded only once. The rearrangement uses TRBV5-1 and TRBJ2-3; 7 bases are shared with TRBD2. This CDR3 has 19 residues. The junction had 15 bases not matched to a gene; V was cut back by 0 bases and J by 2 bases. From germline, CDR1 is SGHRS and CDR2 YFSETQ. The CDR3 DNA reads TGCGCCAGCAGCTTGGAGCCTACGGGGGGTAACCCCTTCACAGATACGCAGTATTTT. Encoded protein: CASSLEPTGGNPFTDTQYF.

The J gene is TRBJ2-3, the V gene TRBV27; D remains unclear. Deletions cut 4 bases from V and 2 bases from J, with 7 bases between. The CDR3 covers 13 residues. In germline, CDR1 is MNHEY, CDR2 SMNVEV (reference sequence). The CDR3, as DNA: TGTGCCAGCAGTTCCCTAGTCACAGATACGCAGTATTTT. This codes for CASSSLVTDTQYF.

This CDR3 reads CSVEVGGRRGTEAFF. Here the CDR3 DNA reads TGCAGCGTTGAAGTGGGGGGGCGCCGAGGCACTGAAGCTTTCTTT. The chain combines TRBV29-1 with TRBJ1-1; a possible D gene is TRBD1 (6 bases). Trimming cost V 1 base and J 4 bases, with 16 bases left between them. The CDR3 contains 15 residues. The germline CDR1 and CDR2 sequences are SQVTM and ANQGSEA.

The genes are TRBV2 and TRBJ2-7, with D perhaps TRBD1 (6 bases). Germline loops: CDR1 SNHLY, CDR2 FYNNEI. This CDR3 has 13 amino acids. Deletions cut 6 bases from V and 2 bases from J, with 11 bases between. The CDR3 spells CASRETGPYEQYF. CDR3 coding DNA: TGTGCCAGCAGAGAGACAGGTCCCTACGAGCAGTACTTC.

The gene calls are TRBV2 and TRBJ2-1, with 7 bases fitting TRBD1. The V gene end was trimmed by 5 bases and the J gene end by 7 bases; junction bases not matched to a gene: 20. There are 18 residues in the CDR3. Germline V lookup: CDR1 SNHLY, CDR2 FYNNEI. The CDR3 bases are TGTGCCAGCAGTCCCCCAAGTGGATGGCGGCCCAGGGGGAATGAGCAGTTCTTC. Translated: CASSPPSGWRPRGNEQFF.

V and J are TRBV6-5 and TRBJ1-1, with 9 positions matching TRBD1. This CDR3 has 15 residues. Unmatched junction bases numbered 8, after V lost 5 bases and J lost 4 bases. The germline V gene has CDR1 MNHEY and CDR2 SVGAGI. The CDR3: CASSKGDRVLTEAFF. In nucleotides, the CDR3 is TGTGCCAGCAGTAAAGGGGACAGGGTACTCACTGAAGCTTTCTTT.

The chain carries TRBV5-1 and TRBJ2-7; a weak D match, TRBD2 (6 bases). Between the trimmed V and J ends, which lost 4 bases and 6 bases, there was a span of 11 bases. This CDR3 comprises 12 residues. Germline V CDR1 and CDR2: SGHRS, YFSETQ. CDR3 protein: CASSAGTSEQYF. For the CDR3, the DNA is TGCGCCAGCAGCGCGGGAACCTCCGAGCAGTACTTC.

In this sample, this clone turned up a few times. The V gene is TRBV19, the J gene TRBJ1-4; D is unresolved. Germline CDR1 LNHDA, CDR2 SQIVND (reference sequence). CDR3 length: 16 amino acids. Trimming took 3 bases from V and 5 from J, leaving 16 bases between them. The CDR3 region has the DNA TGTGCCAGTAGTATTCTGGGGAGGACGGAGAATGAAAAACTGTTTTTT. Its protein is CASSILGRTENEKLFF.

The V gene is TRBV5-6, the J gene TRBJ2-7; D is undetermined. This CDR3 is built from 11 residues. Between the trimmed V and J ends, which lost 4 bases and 5 bases, there was a span of 7 bases. The germline gives CDR1 SGHDT, CDR2 YYEEEE. The CDR3 region is CASSDLDEQYF. The CDR3 region has the DNA TGTGCCAGCAGCGATCTAGACGAGCAGTACTTC.

V is TRBV7-3 and J is TRBJ1-2; D unclear. Germline assignment: CDR1 SGHTA and CDR2 FQGTGA. The germline V and J ends were trimmed by 3 bases and 3 bases, with 5 bases remaining between them. This CDR3 is 12 amino acids long. CDR3 amino acids: CASSFGDYGYTF. Written as DNA, the CDR3 is TGTGCCAGCAGCTTCGGGGACTATGGCTACACCTTC.

This rearrangement joins TRBV5-1 to TRBJ2-3; TRBD2 matches at 11 bases. The J segment lost 2 bases and the V segment lost 4 bases, leaving 18 bases of the junction unmatched. CDR3 length: 20 amino acids. Germline assignment: CDR1 SGHRS and CDR2 YFSETQ. Here the CDR3 DNA reads TGCGCCAGCAGCCTATCCCTAGGGCTAGCGGGAGGCCACTCCACAGATACGCAGTATTTT. Protein sequence: CASSLSLGLAGGHSTDTQYF.

This clone was counted between two and nine times. The chain joins TRBV19 to TRBJ2-5, with TRBD2 matching over 7 bases. Trimming removed 4 bases from V and 3 bases from J; junction bases left unmatched: 2. This CDR3 spans 13 amino acids. The germline V gene has CDR1 LNHDA and CDR2 SQIVND (reference sequence). CDR3 residues: CASSRGGEETQYF. The CDR3 region has the DNA TGTGCCAGTAGTAGGGGAGGGGAAGAGACCCAGTACTTC.

The gene calls are TRBV7-9 and TRBJ1-4; D gene uncertain. V gave up 0 bases and J gave up 7 bases, with 21 bases separating them. The CDR3 is 18 residues long. CDR1 SEHNR and CDR2 FQNEAQ come from the germline V gene (reference sequence). CDR3 sequence: CASSLAFTDPHNGEKLFF. In DNA form, the CDR3 reads TGTGCCAGCAGCTTAGCCTTCACAGACCCCCACAATGGTGAAAAACTGTTTTTT.

The chain couples TRBV7-9 to TRBJ1-1, with TRBD1 as a possible D gene (5 bases). Germline CDR1 reads SEHNR; CDR2 reads FQNEAQ (reference sequence). The CDR3 runs 15 residues. V was shortened by 5 bases and J by 2 bases, with 15 bases between the two germline ends. CDR3 amino acids: CASSTTPGVNTEAFF. The CDR3 nucleotides read TGTGCCAGCAGCACGACTCCGGGGGTAAACACTGAAGCTTTCTTT.

V and J are TRBV2 and TRBJ2-7; 12 bases match TRBD2. The CDR3 covers 14 residues. J lost 5 bases, V lost 6 bases, and 5 bases had no gene match. Germline CDR1 and CDR2: SNHLY and FYNNEI. This CDR3 is CASRATSGSHEQYF. CDR3 sequence (DNA): TGTGCCAGCAGGGCGACTAGCGGGAGTCACGAGCAGTACTTC.

This clone came up once. The chain employs TRBV5-1 and TRBJ2-1; D is perhaps TRBD1 (7 bases). The CDR3 runs 11 residues. The V end was cut by 4 bases, the J end by 12 bases, with 11 bases between. Germline CDR1 SGHRS, CDR2 YFSETQ. The DNA for the CDR3 is TGCGCCAGCAGCCTTCAGGGGGGGCAGTTCTTC. It yields the protein CASSLQGGQFF.

The chain carries TRBV10-1 and TRBJ1-1, with 8 bases fitting TRBD1. There are 15 residues in the CDR3. Germline V CDR1 and CDR2: WNHNN, SYGVQD (reference sequence). Losses at the gene ends were 4 bases for V and 7 bases for J; bases not matched to a gene: 11. As DNA, the CDR3 is TGCGCCAGCAGTGCCGTGGACAGGGAGGGTGGTGAAGCTTTCTTT. This gives the protein CASSAVDREGGEAFF.

This clone has just a few counts. The gene calls are TRBV10-3 and TRBJ1-2; possible D gene TRBD1, 5 bases. CDR3 size: 19 residues. With 0 bases removed from V and 1 base from J, the gap between germline ends came to 21 bases. From germline, CDR1 is ENHRY and CDR2 SYGVKD. The CDR3 here is CAISESKGQGLVINYGYTF. CDR3 nucleotide sequence: TGTGCCATCAGTGAGTCGAAAGGGCAGGGACTGGTTATTAACTATGGCTACACCTTC.

This clone was counted once. V and J are TRBV5-1 and TRBJ1-1; no definite D call. The CDR3 contains 13 residues. Germline assignment: CDR1 SGHRS and CDR2 YFSETQ. Trimming removed 2 bases at V and 5 bases at J, with 10 bases between. The CDR3 region has the DNA TGCGCCAGCAGCTTTCTCGGGAGGACTGAAGCTTTCTTT. Protein product: CASSFLGRTEAFF.

The rearrangement joins TRBV2 to TRBJ2-1; D is uncertain. CDR3 length: 15 residues. V was trimmed by 6 bases and J by 0 bases, leaving 12 bases between them. Looked up from germline, CDR1 is SNHLY and CDR2 is FYNNEI. The CDR3 nucleotides read TGTGCCAGCAGATCTGGTACGGGCTCCTACAATGAGCAGTTCTTC. It codes for CASRSGTGSYNEQFF. The variable domain in full, with the rest retrieved from reference TRBV2 and TRBJ2-1, is EPEVTQTPSHQVTQMGQEVILRCVPISNHLYFYWYRQILGQKVEFLVSFYNNEISEKSEIFDDQFSVERPDGSNFTLKIRSTKLEDSAMYFCASRSGTGSYNEQFFGPGTRLTVL.